The 28 T cell receptor beta chains in this list originate from one sample, sequenced in a study of blood T cell repertoires in COVID-19. Repertoires were generated with immunoSEQ multiplex PCR, while TCRdb's copy carries only in-frame clones and drops some. Among about 26,000 clones listed, 92% were seen once. Sequencing was carried out using peripheral blood. Receptor source: a human donor in a cohort sampled during active COVID-19.

CDR3 residues: CASSVATPVYNEQFF. The CDR3 DNA reads as TGTGCCAGCAGCGTAGCTACCCCGGTCTACAATGAGCAGTTCTTC. The V call is TRBV9, the J call TRBJ2-1; D gene unclear. V was shortened by 0 bases and J by 3 bases, with 10 bases between the two germline ends. The CDR3 runs to 15 residues. Germline-derived CDR1 and CDR2 are SGDLS and YYNGEE.

The V and J genes are TRBV5-1 and TRBJ2-1, with 11 bases identical to TRBD2. This CDR3 spans 17 amino acids. V shed 1 base and J 4 bases; nucleotides not matched to a gene: 7. Looked up from germline, CDR1 is SGHRS and CDR2 is YFSETQ. The CDR3, as DNA: TGCGCCAGCAGCTTGCCTAGCGGGGGGCGGGATTACAATGAGCAGTTCTTC. Translated, it gives CASSLPSGGRDYNEQFF.

The rearrangement links TRBV12-3 or TRBV12-4 to TRBJ2-4; D call uncertain. This CDR3 is built from 11 residues. V was pared by 6 bases and J by 13 bases, with 13 bases between. The CDR3 here is CASRKTVIQYF. The CDR3, as DNA: TGTGCCAGCAGAAAAACGGTGATACAGTACTTC.

Remarks on this clone: At one end, the junction sequence differs from germline, possibly due to a read error. This rearrangement joins TRBV6-5 to TRBJ2-7; a possible D gene is TRBD2 (6 bases). The CDR3 runs to 13 residues. The germline gives CDR1 MNHEY, CDR2 SVGAGI. CDR3 loop: CASSIDMAGRYHF. In DNA form, the CDR3 reads TGTGCCAGCAGCATCGATATGGCGGGGCGATACCACTTC.

This clone was seen only once. The J gene is TRBJ2-7, the V gene TRBV6-6, with D maybe TRBD2 (5 bases). CDR3 length equals 12 residues. With 2 bases removed from V and 6 bases from J, the gap between germline ends came to 8 bases. Germline V gene lookup returns CDR1 MNHNY and CDR2 SVGAGI (reference sequence). The DNA for the CDR3 is TGTGCCAGCAGTTACGAGCGGAGCGAGCAGTACGTC. Translated, it gives CASSYERSEQYV.

The chain uses TRBV7-2 and TRBJ2-5; 11 nucleotides align to TRBD2. With V trimmed by 2 bases and J by 7 bases, 12 bases remained unmatched. This CDR3 comprises 17 residues. Looked up from germline, CDR1 is SGHTA and CDR2 is FQGNSA. CDR3 in amino acids: CASSLLFPLAGGGTQYF. Here the CDR3 DNA reads TGTGCCAGCAGCTTATTATTCCCGCTAGCGGGGGGCGGGACCCAGTACTTC.

This chain links TRBV4-1 with TRBJ2-5; D gene uncertain. The germline V gene has CDR1 MGHRA and CDR2 YSYEKL. V was cut by 4 bases and J by 3 bases, with 15 bases left in between. The CDR3 length is 15 residues. DNA for the CDR3: TGCGCCAGCAGCCCGACTCCCAGTTTCGAAGAGACCCAGTACTTC. Its protein product is CASSPTPSFEETQYF.

This clone came up once. The genes are TRBV5-5 and TRBJ2-7; D ambiguous. CDR1 SGHKS and CDR2 YYEKEE come from the germline V gene (reference sequence). Between the trimmed V and J ends, which lost 4 bases and 4 bases, there was a span of 9 bases. The CDR3 is made up of 12 amino acids. CDR3 sequence (DNA): TGTGCCAGCAGCCAGTCAGAATACGAGCAGTACGTC. Residues: CASSQSEYEQYV.

The chain uses TRBV18 and TRBJ1-1, with 7 positions matching TRBD1. The CDR3 is made up of 15 amino acids. The V segment lost 1 base and the J segment 0 bases; nucleotides outside the gene matches: 2. Germline lookup yields CDR1 KGHSH and CDR2 LQKENI. The DNA of the CDR3 is TGTGCCAGCTCACCACAGACAGGGTTGAACACTGAAGCTTTCTTT. The encoded protein is CASSPQTGLNTEAFF. Filled out from reference TRBV18 and TRBJ1-1, the complete variable domain reads NAGVMQNPRHLVRRRGQEARLRCSPMKGHSHVYWYRQLPEEGLKFMVYLQKENIIDESGMPKERFSAEFPKEGPSILRIQQVVRGDSAAYFCASSPQTGLNTEAFFGQGTRLTVV.

The chain joins TRBV6-6 to TRBJ2-1, with 10 bases identical to TRBD1. V dropped 4 bases and J dropped 5; count of bases not matched to a gene: 5. The CDR3 consists of 15 residues. CDR1 and CDR2 (germline): MNHNY, SVGAGI (reference sequence). CDR3 protein: CASSWGQGIHNEQFF. The CDR3 nucleotides are TGTGCCAGCAGTTGGGGACAGGGGATCCACAATGAGCAGTTCTTC.

V is TRBV4-1 and J is TRBJ1-1, with D hard to call. Trimming took off 8 bases at V and 0 bases at J, with 10 bases between the two ends. The CDR3 runs to 13 residues. CDR1 and CDR2 from the germline V gene are MGHRA and YSYEKL. As DNA, the CDR3 is TGCGCCAGCGGTAGACAAATGAACACTGAAGCTTTCTTT. Amino acid sequence: CASGRQMNTEAFF.

V gene TRBV4-1 combines with J gene TRBJ2-7; 9 bases are a match to TRBD2. The CDR3 length is 16 residues. The V gene end was trimmed by 4 bases and the J gene end by 6 bases; junction bases not matched to a gene: 13. Germline assignment: CDR1 MGHRA and CDR2 YSYEKL. CDR3 region: CASSPVVAGGPGEQYV. The CDR3 nucleotides read TGCGCCAGCAGCCCCGTGGTGGCGGGGGGGCCGGGCGAGCAGTACGTC.

This clone has just a few counts. The V and J genes are TRBV2 and TRBJ1-6; D is unclear. CDR1 and CDR2 (germline): SNHLY, FYNNEI. The CDR3 totals 15 residues. Trimming stripped 0 bases from V and 9 bases from J, with 12 bases between. DNA of the CDR3: TGTGCCAGCAGTGAAGCGTCGGGGTCTGGTTCACCCCTCCACTTT. Translation: CASSEASGSGSPLHF. The entire variable domain, with the rest obtained from reference TRBV2 and TRBJ1-6, is as follows: EPEVTQTPSHQVTQMGQEVILRCVPISNHLYFYWYRQILGQKVEFLVSFYNNEISEKSEIFDDQFSVERPDGSNFTLKIRSTKLEDSAMYFCASSEASGSGSPLHFGNGTRLTVT.

The chain employs TRBV2 and TRBJ2-5; TRBD2 matches at 11 bases. Germline assignment: CDR1 SNHLY and CDR2 FYNNEI. There are 15 residues in the CDR3. With 6 bases clipped from V and 1 base from J, the junction kept 4 bases outside the gene matches. The CDR3 sequence is CASSPGLAGQETQYF. DNA for the CDR3: TGTGCCAGCAGCCCTGGACTAGCGGGCCAAGAGACCCAGTACTTC. Together with reference TRBV2 and TRBJ2-5, the CDR3 gives the full variable domain: EPEVTQTPSHQVTQMGQEVILRCVPISNHLYFYWYRQILGQKVEFLVSFYNNEISEKSEIFDDQFSVERPDGSNFTLKIRSTKLEDSAMYFCASSPGLAGQETQYFGPGTRLLVL.

This chain links TRBV6-5 with TRBJ1-1, with a tentative D call TRBD1 (5 bases). Germline loops: CDR1 MNHEY, CDR2 SVGAGI. V was cut by 5 bases and J by 8 bases, with 9 bases left in between. The CDR3 length is 11 residues. The CDR3 sequence: CASSTYREAFF. The CDR3 nucleotides read TGTGCCAGCAGTACCTACAGGGAAGCTTTCTTT.

A word on this clone: Other DNA sequences in this specimen translate into the identical CDR3. The chain couples TRBV5-1 to TRBJ2-5; 13 nucleotides agree with TRBD2. Germline V CDR1 and CDR2: SGHRS, YFSETQ. Germline trimming cut 0 bases from V and 5 bases from J; bases unmatched to any gene: 10. The CDR3 totals 18 residues. This CDR3 is CASSLEGRLAGGRETQYF. DNA for the CDR3: TGCGCCAGCAGCTTGGAGGGGCGACTAGCGGGGGGTCGGGAGACCCAGTACTTC. Filled out from reference TRBV5-1 and TRBJ2-5, the complete variable domain reads KAGVTQTPRYLIKTRGQQVTLSCSPISGHRSVSWYQQTPGQGLQFLFEYFSETQRNKGNFPGRFSGRQFSNSRSEMNVSTLELGDSALYLCASSLEGRLAGGRETQYFGPGTRLLVL.

The chain has TRBV29-1 and TRBJ1-2; 7 bases align to TRBD1. Germline V CDR1 and CDR2: SQVTM, ANQGSEA. This CDR3 contains 14 residues. V trimming: 5 bases; J trimming: 6 bases; junction bases outside the gene matches: 12. As DNA, the CDR3 is TGCAGCGTTAGACATACCGGGACAGACAATGGCTACACCTTC. This codes for CSVRHTGTDNGYTF.

The rearrangement joins TRBV6-4 to TRBJ2-2; TRBD1 matches at 10 bases. The CDR3 is 16 residues long. J lost 7 bases, V lost 4 bases, and 9 bases had no gene match. Germline V gives CDR1 MRHNA, CDR2 SNTAGT. Here the CDR3 reads CASSALTGGAGGELFF. In DNA, the CDR3 is TGTGCCAGCAGTGCCCTGACAGGGGGCGCAGGCGGGGAGCTGTTTTTT.

The V and J genes are TRBV2 and TRBJ2-5; 9 positions agree with TRBD1. In germline, CDR1 is SNHLY, CDR2 FYNNEI. CDR3 length: 14 residues. With 8 bases clipped from V and 5 bases from J, the junction kept 9 bases outside the gene matches. The CDR3 sequence: CASGDRGERETQYF. DNA for the CDR3: TGTGCCAGCGGAGACAGGGGGGAGCGCGAGACCCAGTACTTC.

This chain uses TRBV5-1 with TRBJ1-6, with 7 bases fitting TRBD1. CDR3 length: 16 residues. The V segment lost 0 bases and the J segment 7 bases; nucleotides outside the gene matches: 7. The V gene's germline CDR1 is SGHRS and CDR2 YFSETQ. The CDR3 protein is CASSLDRTGGNSPLHF. For the CDR3, the DNA is TGCGCCAGCAGCTTGGACCGGACAGGCGGAAATTCACCCCTCCACTTT.

The chain couples TRBV11-2 to TRBJ1-1; D call uncertain. The germline V and J ends were trimmed by 2 bases and 1 base, with 5 bases remaining between them. CDR1 is SGHAT and CDR2 is FQNNGV in the germline V gene. CDR3 length: 13 residues. In nucleotides, the CDR3 is TGTGCCAGCAGCTTACAGGAGAACACTGAAGCTTTCTTT. Its translation: CASSLQENTEAFF.

The chain joins TRBV2 to TRBJ1-4; no clear D. V was cut by 3 bases and J by 0 bases, with 11 bases left in between. The CDR3 totals 16 residues. CDR1 is SNHLY, CDR2 FYNNEI, per germline. CDR3 nucleotide sequence: TGTGCCAGCAGTGAGAGCAGGTTCGCAACTAATGAAAAACTGTTTTTT. Encoded protein: CASSESRFATNEKLFF.

The J gene is TRBJ2-2, the V gene TRBV18, with 11 bases aligning to TRBD2. Germline V CDR1 and CDR2: KGHSH, LQKENI. The CDR3 runs to 16 residues. With V trimmed by 4 bases and J by 1 base, 2 bases remained unmatched. CDR3 protein: CASSRTSGGNTGELFF. The CDR3 bases are TGTGCCAGCTCACGAACTAGCGGGGGGAACACCGGGGAGCTGTTTTTT.

The chain couples TRBV15 to TRBJ1-1; possible D gene TRBD1, 5 bases. The CDR3 extends over 13 amino acids. V lost 6 bases to trimming and J lost 1 base, with 9 bases between them. Germline CDR1 reads LNHNV; CDR2 reads YYDKDF (reference sequence). CDR3 DNA: TGTGCCACCAGGGAGACAGCGAACACTGAAGCTTTCTTT. It specifies CATRETANTEAFF.

This rearrangement joins TRBV11-1 to TRBJ1-3; D not resolved. This CDR3 region has 15 residues. The germline V gene encodes CDR1 SGHAT and CDR2 FQDESV (reference sequence). Between the trimmed V and J ends, which lost 5 bases and 3 bases, there was a span of 14 bases. CDR3 DNA: TGTGCCAGCAGCACCACCGGAGGCGGTGGAAACACCATATATTTT. Its translation is CASSTTGGGGNTIYF.

The CDR3 is CASSKGQGGAYEQYF. Written as DNA, the CDR3 is TGTGCCAGTAGTAAGGGACAGGGCGGCGCCTACGAGCAGTACTTC. This chain connects TRBV19 to TRBJ2-7, with TRBD1 matching 9 bases. Germline CDR1 reads LNHDA; CDR2 reads SQIVND (reference sequence). This CDR3 is built from 15 residues. After removal of 4 bases from V and 2 bases from J, the junction contained 6 bases not matched to a gene.

The count of this clone is one. V is TRBV5-4 and J is TRBJ2-7, with D perhaps TRBD1 (6 bases). Germline-derived CDR1 and CDR2 are SGHNT and YYREEE (reference sequence). The CDR3 covers 14 residues. V gave up 4 bases and J gave up 0 bases, with 11 bases separating them. The CDR3 bases are TGTGCCAGCAGCCAGGGGACGGCCTCCTACGAGCAGTACTTC. Residues: CASSQGTASYEQYF.

The DNA for the CDR3 is TGTGCCAGTAGTCCCGAACAGGGGGTCCGGCAGCCCCAGCATTTT. Its protein is CASSPEQGVRQPQHF. This sequence joins TRBV19 and TRBJ1-5, with 8 bases lining up with TRBD1. V lost 5 bases to trimming and J lost 7 bases; unmatched junction nucleotides: 10. The germline CDR1 and CDR2 sequences are LNHDA and SQIVND (reference sequence). The CDR3 covers 15 residues.